The source of this TCR beta chain is a study of T cells in Graves' hyperthyroidism and ophthalmopathy. CDR1 DFQATT and CDR2 SNEGSKA come from the germline V gene (reference sequence). Trimming took 2 bases from V and 0 from J, leaving 12 bases between them. The CDR3 runs to 15 residues. TCR beta CDR3 sequences were amplified from RNA transcripts. Initially, a first-round RT-PCR of the TCR CDR3 employed the HTBI primer set. TCRdb re-derived calls from the multiplex PCR reads in MiXCR, one entry per CDR3 protein. The sample has about 560,000 distinct CDR3 sequences, 16% seen once. The genes are TRBV20-1 and TRBJ2-3; D possibly corresponds to TRBD2 (5 bases). The source of this sequence is a woman younger than 35 with Graves' hyperthyroidism. Source material: blood. The chain's CDR3 is CSARLADTSTDTQYF. The CDR3 DNA sequence: TGCAGTGCTAGACTAGCAGATACTAGCACAGATACGCAGTATTTT.